Each of the 2 T cell receptor beta chains below was sequenced from the same sample in a study of OX40 agonist ivuxolimab in advanced cancers. Clones were read by immunoSEQ multiplex PCR, and TCRdb kept only the in-frame ones, dropping some. In the table there are about 100,000 clones, nearly 90% of which are singletons. The input for sequencing was CD4+ or CD8+ T cells sorted from blood, taken in a trial of the OX40 agonist ivuxolimab. The receptors derive from an adult with an advanced solid tumor such as melanoma, head and neck, liver or kidney cancer.

The chain combines TRBV5-1 with TRBJ2-3; no definite D call. V lost 0 bases and J lost 6, with 11 bases in between. The CDR3 length is 14 residues. Per germline, CDR1 SGHRS and CDR2 YFSETQ. Written as DNA, the CDR3 is TGCGCCAGCAGCTTGGCCGGCGGAAGGGATACGCAGTATTTT. Residues: CASSLAGGRDTQYF.

The rearrangement uses TRBV25-1 and TRBJ1-1; a possible D gene is TRBD1 (6 bases). Germline values: CDR1 MGHDK, CDR2 SYGVNS. The CDR3 is made up of 14 amino acids. With 2 bases removed from V and 3 bases from J, the gap between germline ends came to 10 bases. CDR3 amino acids: CASSEHREDTEAFF. In DNA, the CDR3 is TGTGCCAGCAGTGAACACAGGGAGGACACTGAAGCTTTCTTT. Full variable domain (missing parts from reference TRBV25-1 and TRBJ1-1): EADIYQTPRYLVIGTGKKITLECSQTMGHDKMYWYQQDPGMELHLIHYSYGVNSTEKGDLSSESTVSRIRTEHFPLTLESARPSHTSQYLCASSEHREDTEAFFGQGTRLTVV.